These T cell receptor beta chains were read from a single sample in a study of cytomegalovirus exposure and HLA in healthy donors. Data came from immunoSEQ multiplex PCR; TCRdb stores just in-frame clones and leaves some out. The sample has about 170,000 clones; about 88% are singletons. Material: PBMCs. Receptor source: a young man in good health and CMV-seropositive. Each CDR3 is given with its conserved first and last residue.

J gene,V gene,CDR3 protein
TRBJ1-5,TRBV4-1,CASSLRSGQTSNQPQHF
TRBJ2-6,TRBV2,CASSDILAGGGGANVLTF
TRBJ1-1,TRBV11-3,CASSFQTGGGSEAFF
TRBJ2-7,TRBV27,CASSLRRQGARYEQYF
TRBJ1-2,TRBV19,CASGVLSDRGNYGYTF
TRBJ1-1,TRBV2,CASSGELVEAFF
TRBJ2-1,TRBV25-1,CASSDEESWYNEQFF
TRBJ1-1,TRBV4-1,CASSQWGGHTEAFF
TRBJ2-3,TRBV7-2,CASRLGLVTDTQYF
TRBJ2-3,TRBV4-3,CASSQERGDTQYF
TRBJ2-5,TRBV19,CASSAPRGPSGREGTQYF
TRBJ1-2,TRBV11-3,CASSPRGGSNYGYTF
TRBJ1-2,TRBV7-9,CSSSLADTHRERYGYTF
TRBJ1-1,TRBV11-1,CASSSRDTYTEAFF
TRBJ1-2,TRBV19,CAHPGHRTNYGYTF
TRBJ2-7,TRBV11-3,CASNGGLTYEQYF
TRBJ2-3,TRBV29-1,CSVEGGRRSTQYF
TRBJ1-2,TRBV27,CASSGQGGTGYTF
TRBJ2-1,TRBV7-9,CASSFGTSGDEQFF
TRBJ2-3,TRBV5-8,CASSLKKTAGGTDTQYF
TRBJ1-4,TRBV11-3,CASSLSHLTATNEKLFF
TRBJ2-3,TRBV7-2,CASSGWGWGTDTQYF
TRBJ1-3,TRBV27,CASSSIGQGSGNTIYF
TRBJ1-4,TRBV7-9,CASSGGLHDNEKLFF
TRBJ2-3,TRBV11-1,CASSEGREVTDTQYF
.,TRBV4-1,CASSRHGQGVVSEQYF
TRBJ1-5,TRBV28,CASSLTGSNQPQHF
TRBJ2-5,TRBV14,CASSQRGGGPPLQETQYF
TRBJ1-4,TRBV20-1,CGLGGNEKLFF
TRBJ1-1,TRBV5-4,CASSSDRFQVNTEAFF
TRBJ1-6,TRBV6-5,CASSPGQEGSPLHF
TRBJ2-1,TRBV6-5,CASSYSERPPYNEQFF
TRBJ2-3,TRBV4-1,CASSQELTSRGTDTQYF
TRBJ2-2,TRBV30,CAGLGTENTGELFF
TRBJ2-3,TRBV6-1,CASVKREEDTQYF
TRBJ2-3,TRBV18,CASSPLAGEGTDTQYF
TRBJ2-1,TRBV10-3,CAISDLAPTGNEQFF
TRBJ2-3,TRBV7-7,CASSPKRGTDTQYF
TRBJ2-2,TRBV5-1,CASTTGTGVGELFF
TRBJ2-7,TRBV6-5,CASSLAGPYEQYF
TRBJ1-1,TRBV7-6,CASSLASGTEAFF
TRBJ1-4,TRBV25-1,CASSGPGHGNEKLFF
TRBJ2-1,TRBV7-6,CASRAAGSSYNEQFF
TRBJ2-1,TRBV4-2,CASSQTSLAGGNEQFF
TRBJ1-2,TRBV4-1,CASSRGYRDEGYTF
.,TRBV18,CASSPRTGGMTYEQYF
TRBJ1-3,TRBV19,CASRGQTGNTIYF
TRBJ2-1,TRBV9,CASSGSSGSSYNEQFF
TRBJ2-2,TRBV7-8,CASSPSTGTGELFF
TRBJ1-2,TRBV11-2,CASSSLGQTSNYGYTF
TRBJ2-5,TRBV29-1,CSVSAGVLETQYF
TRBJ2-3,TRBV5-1,CASRQGLAGEDTQYF
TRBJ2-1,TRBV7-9,CASRLFTSGRENEQFF
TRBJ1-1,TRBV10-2,CASSDGGRAEAFF
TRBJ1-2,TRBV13,CASSLPGGHGYTF